What follows describes a single TCR beta chain. This clone has a handful of counts. There is no known antigen for this receptor. No base quality values were provided; no much bigger clone lies one nucleotide off. These data come from a study of cytomegalovirus exposure and HLA in healthy donors (dated by TCRdb to 2017 to 2019). About the investigation overall: In an earlier analysis of around 540 of the donors, 276 Gb of sequence data and 100 million or so unique TCR beta sequences from about 190 million T cells were reported. On average, 235,054 unique TCR beta nucleotide sequences were sequenced per donor among 398 genotyped donors of the cohort, with roughly a sixth of those sequences being non-productive. Donor age, sex, ethnicity and CMV serostatus were compiled alongside the repertoire data. In the later analysis, no new phenotypic data were used to find candidate immune exposures; instead, reliance was placed on TCR beta sequences and their occurrence across donors. About 300 gigabases of sequencing data and about 92 million unique TCR sequences made up an early release that covered around 640 HLA-typed donors. All discovery cohort repertoires had been generated on a single sequencing platform. About 5 DR-DQ haplotypes were handled as single units for association and clustering, since linkage in the cohort was strong. A later genetic analysis took genome-wide SNP genotypes for 398 of the 666 donors and used that subset as a discovery cohort. HLA typing included class I and class II loci at four-digit resolution. Besides the first cohort of 666 subjects, a separate validation cohort made up of 120 different subjects was used. To study patterns of TCR occurrence, a later analysis re-analyzed previously published TCR beta repertoires from 650 to 750 donors and added high-resolution HLA genotyping. The genetic ancestry cluster associated with self-reported Caucasian donors included roughly four fifths of the roughly 400 genotyped donors. Typing coverage differed by locus: A, B, C, DRB1 and DQB1 were typed in about 620-630 donors, DQA1 in about 550, DPA1 in 600 to 610, and DPB1 in 472. The study used immunosequencing to profile the T cell repertoires of 666 subjects and linked those repertoires to cytomegalovirus serostatus. The study combined high-throughput TCR immunosequencing, statistical association of individual TCRs with disease status, and machine learning to predict cytomegalovirus infection status. An earlier analysis of fewer than 750 of the donors used high-throughput TCR beta sequencing to judge whether each TCR beta V gene segment behaved as functional or pseudogenic. The study aimed to test whether cataloging public T cell receptors could reveal signatures of past pathogen exposure.

The full study reports these points: The presence/absence analyses assumed that sequencing depth was roughly uniform across donors, and that assumption may not be true. In a later analysis, 16,951 TCR beta sequences were associated with specific HLA alleles at a false discovery rate of 0.05. A cluster of highly shared sequence variants was judged likely to represent a technical artifact of the sequencing pipeline. The classifier was reported to diagnose cytomegalovirus status with high specificity and sensitivity in both the original cohort and the validation cohort. The cohort was sequenced for TCR beta chains only, and without alpha or paired-chain data the features that could be detected were limited. V-gene and J-gene trimming of TCR beta chains was associated with a missense DCLRE1C variant in a later genetic analysis, and the association was replicated in an independent cohort. A further reported finding was that TCR beta sequences accurately predicted the HLA-A and HLA-B alleles for most subjects in the first cohort. According to a later analysis, TCR association rates differed among HLA loci, with DRB1 alleles showing the most associated TCRs and HLA-C alleles showing the fewest. Linkage disequilibrium might explain the correlated functional status among segregating V segments, but an unknown experimental factor could not be ruled out. While some public TCRs were present in many individuals, most TCR sequences turned up only very rarely across donors. In a later analysis, HLA-associated TCR beta chains showed more clonal expansion and lower generation probabilities than non-associated chains that were equally common. Compared with the roughly 720-donor mean, donors in an Asian-associated ancestry cluster had fewer N-insertions in productive TCRs, according to a later genetic analysis. A few of the identified cytomegalovirus-associated TCR beta chains were confirmed in vitro to be specific for cytomegalovirus antigens. The study gave a list of some 150 TCR beta chains associated with cytomegalovirus. The 87-base-pair reads could not distinguish some IMGT-functional V segments, including TRBV6-2 and TRBV6-3, so those segments were excluded. According to a later analysis, parvovirus B19, influenza, CMV and Epstein-Barr virus appeared linked to several top co-occurrence clusters. Because counts were too low, some 17 rarely observed V segments, including chromosome 9 orphons, were excluded from the earlier analysis of around 640 of the donors. In an earlier analysis of some 550 of the donors, most TCR beta V segments were observed in productive rearrangements about 87% or about 30% of the time, broadly matching IMGT annotations. Because HLA typing was unavailable for some donors at each locus, only the typed subset was used in association tests. The authors suggested that the approach could potentially be generalized to other disease states and immunological phenotypes. Assigning TCR associations to individual alleles was difficult when HLA alleles, especially DR and DQ, strongly co-occurred. In a later analysis, most CMV-associated TCR beta chains were found to appear HLA-restricted, with HLA associations seemingly driven largely by CMV exposure. The only immune exposure information available for the cohort was CMV serostatus.

In total, just over 650 healthy bone marrow donors made up the cohort. At the time of sampling, all cohort members were nominally healthy, though unrecorded immune exposures were likely present. The donor was CMV seronegative and belonged to the group of 352 seronegative cohort members. A peripheral blood sample was provided by each donor, and peripheral blood mononuclear cells were used for TCR beta sequencing. The Qiagen DNeasy Blood Extraction Kit was used to extract genomic DNA from the blood cell samples. The library came from the immunoSEQ multiplex PCR assay. For the multiplex PCR, a mixture combining 60 forward primers for TCR Vbeta segments and 13 reverse primers for TCR Jbeta segments was used. The CDR3 region of rearranged TCR beta genes was amplified from genomic DNA with a multiplex PCR assay. The amplified TCR beta libraries were sequenced on the Illumina HiSeq System as 87-base-pair reads. The study's own analysis went as follows. In a later analysis, 80 million or so unique TCR beta chains were counted across the 666 repertoires, and approximately 11 million of these chains were shared by at least two donors. Raw reads were error-corrected and collapsed into unique sequences with a nearest-neighbor algorithm that merged closely related sequences to remove PCR and sequencing errors. V, D and J gene segments were assigned by aligning CDR3 sequences to IMGT reference sequences. For a sequence to be retained, a match of at least six nucleotides was required to both a V gene segment and a J gene segment. A rearrangement was called productive if the CDR3 had no stop codons and remained in frame with V and J, and every other rearrangement was called non-productive. CDR3 was defined according to IMGT convention as the region running from the second conserved V-encoded cysteine to the conserved J-encoded phenylalanine. The earlier analysis of about 590 of the donors excluded sequences that lacked an unambiguous match to a single V gene segment. In an earlier analysis of approximately 610 of the donors, V segments were called functional above 56.7% productive rearrangements and were called segregating when the between-donor standard deviation exceeded 5%. To diagnose cytomegalovirus status from the catalog of TCR beta chain sequences, a statistical classification framework was built. In a later analysis, TCR nucleotide sequences were compared against IMGT/GENE-DB human TR gene sequences so that V and J genes could be assigned. Using the TCRdist pipeline, a later analysis assigned CDR3 sequences along with most-parsimonious VDJ recombination scenarios. In a later analysis, every TCR beta chain was defined by the combination of its CDR3 amino acid sequence and its V-gene family, and reads without a unique V-gene family were dropped. As a way to deal with suspected cross-contamination and a sequencing artifact, a later analysis dropped under 600 nucleotide sequences that were highly shared and had low generation probability. In a later analysis, a clonal expansion index was calculated for each public chain from normalized within-repertoire ranks of inferred template counts. In a later analysis, generation probabilities were computed with a VDJ recombination model fitted to out-of-frame rearrangements, and the resulting probabilities were checked against IGoR. In a later analysis, hypergeometric tests were used to score TCR-TCR, TCR-HLA and TCR-CMV co-occurrence, with a repertoire-size bias correction applied to TCR pairs. False discovery rates were estimated in a later analysis by permuting HLA or CMV assignments 20 times. In a later analysis, co-occurring TCRs were grouped using DBSCAN, and TCRdist sequence similarity was added for clustering within HLA-allele-positive subsets. Co-occurrence clustering excluded repertoires with fewer than 30,000 or more than 120,000 public chains, plus five with anomalous nucleotide sharing. The immuneACCESS repertoire file appears here via TCRdb, limited to in-frame rearrangements. These files lack a portion of the clones; in checked studies, under half of the deficit traces to unresolved V genes, and the cause of the others is not known. V and J calls plus clone size are reproduced from that table; the DNA served to infer D and trimming. Across this sample there are about 140,000 clones, with under 85% seen only once. The ten largest make up just under 1% of the sample.

In the germline V gene, CDR1 corresponds to SGHAT and CDR2 to FQNNGV. The CDR3, from cysteine to phenylalanine, totals 11 residues. The DNA shown is the 33-base CDR3, in frame from base 1. V lost 6 bases and J lost 8 bases; the stretch between them is 10 bases long. The sequence was obtained from a young man in good health and CMV-seronegative. The sequenced material came from PBMCs. The V and J segments used are TRBV11-2 and TRBJ1-2; the D gene lacks a confident call. Here the CDR3 is given as CASSEAEGYTF. Here is the DNA: TGTGCCAGCAGTGAGGCCGAGGGCTACACCTTC. This CDR3, with the reference TRBV11-2 and TRBJ1-2 proteins standing in past its ends, gives the full variable domain EAGVAQSPRYKIIEKRQSVAFWCNPISGHATLYWYQQILGQGPKLLIQFQNNGVVDDSQLPKDRFSAERLKGVDSTLKIQPAKLEDSAVYLCASSEAEGYTFGSGTRLTVV.